This T cell receptor (beta chain) stems from a study of T cell changes during pregnancy in multiple sclerosis. Details on this clone: This CDR3 is also generated by other DNA sequences in the sample.

Repertoires were generated with immunoSEQ multiplex PCR, while TCRdb's copy carries only in-frame clones and drops some. The table has over 25,000 clones, around 92% seen once; the top ten hold approximately 4%. Germline CDR1 is SGHTA and CDR2 is FQGNSA. This CDR3 is built from 16 residues. Germline trimming cut 4 bases from V and 1 base from J; bases unmatched to any gene: 8. The source of this sequence is a female donor in good health, enrolled as a control in a pregnancy study. The chain recombines TRBV7-2 with TRBJ1-1; TRBD1 agrees at 8 bases. Here the sequenced sample was CD8+ T cells from peripheral blood mononuclear cells, taken in the second trimester of pregnancy. The CDR3 DNA follows: TGTGCCAGCAGCTATCCAGAGGGGACAGGGAACACTGAAGCTTTCTTT. It codes for CASSYPEGTGNTEAFF. The whole variable domain, filled in from reference TRBV7-2 and TRBJ1-1, reads GAGVSQSPSNKVTEKGKDVELRCDPISGHTALYWYRQSLGQGLEFLIYFQGNSAPDKSGLPSDRFSAERTGGSVSTLTIQRTQQEDSAVYLCASSYPEGTGNTEAFFGQGTRLTVV.